The 18 T cell receptor beta chains presented below share a single source sample, sequenced in a study of OX40 agonist ivuxolimab in advanced cancers. Sequencing used immunoSEQ multiplex PCR; TCRdb keeps in-frame clones, though not all of them. The data hold tens of thousands of clones, with 89% observed a single time. Sequencing used CD4+ or CD8+ T cells sorted from blood, obtained in a trial of the OX40 agonist ivuxolimab. These receptors were taken from an adult with an advanced solid tumor such as melanoma, head and neck, liver or kidney cancer.

The chain uses TRBV28 and TRBJ1-1; no firm D call. V was trimmed by 1 base and J by 0 bases, leaving 3 bases between them. This CDR3 has 13 amino acids. CDR1 and CDR2 (germline): MDHEN, SYDVKM. Here the CDR3 reads CASSLSVNTEAFF. In DNA, the CDR3 is TGTGCCAGCAGTTTATCGGTGAACACTGAAGCTTTCTTT.

The V gene is TRBV19, the J gene TRBJ1-5, with D perhaps TRBD1 (5 bases). This CDR3 has 16 amino acids. Germline CDR1 and CDR2: LNHDA and SQIVND (reference sequence). The V gene lost 4 bases and the J gene lost 0 bases, with 13 bases spanning the gap. CDR3 nucleotide sequence: TGTGCCAGTAGTACCCTGACAGAGTATAGCAATCAGCCCCAGCATTTT. Translation gives CASSTLTEYSNQPQHF.

The chain employs TRBV7-9 and TRBJ2-1; possible D gene TRBD2, 6 bases. Trimming left V 5 bases short and J 4 bases short, with 12 bases between. In germline, CDR1 is SEHNR, CDR2 FQNEAQ (reference sequence). The CDR3 totals 14 residues. CDR3 sequence reads: CASSAGTVYNEQFF. The CDR3 DNA follows: TGTGCCAGCAGCGCCGGGACTGTTTACAATGAGCAGTTCTTC.

This clone was picked up one time. The genes are TRBV29-1 and TRBJ2-1, with 11 bases matching TRBD2. Trimming at V came to 1 base and at J to 9 bases, leaving 11 bases not matched to a gene. CDR3 length: 16 residues. CDR1 is SQVTM and CDR2 is ANQGSEA in the germline V gene. The CDR3 sequence is CSVEGTSGRVLSEQFF. CDR3 coding DNA: TGCAGCGTTGAAGGTACTAGCGGGAGAGTATTGAGTGAGCAGTTCTTC.

Note on this clone: A read error may account for a junction end that differs from germline. The rearrangement links TRBV6-4 to TRBJ1-5; tentative D call: TRBD1 (5 bases). This CDR3 has 16 residues. Per germline, CDR1 MRHNA and CDR2 SNTAGT. The CDR3 reads CASSYSRDGSNQPQHF. CDR3 in DNA: TGTGCCAGCAGTTACTCGAGGGACGGTAGCAATCAGCCCCAGCATTTT.

The chain carries TRBV4-2 and TRBJ2-7; 12 bases match TRBD1. The CDR3 extends over 14 amino acids. Trimming took 0 bases from V and 9 from J; bases not matched to a gene: 3. CDR1 LGHNA and CDR2 YNFKEQ come from the germline V gene. CDR3 protein: CASSQEGTGGPQYF. The CDR3 nucleotides read TGTGCCAGCAGCCAAGAGGGGACAGGGGGCCCGCAGTACTTC.

DNA for the CDR3: TGTGCCAGCAGTGACCCGGGGGCTGGGACTGAAGCTTTCTTT. Protein product: CASSDPGAGTEAFF. The V call is TRBV7-6, the J call TRBJ1-1, with D possibly TRBD1 on 6 matching bases. V lost 6 bases and J lost 5, with 16 bases in between. Germline V CDR1 and CDR2: SGHVS, FNYEAQ. The length of the CDR3 is 14 residues. The variable domain in full, with the rest retrieved from reference TRBV7-6 and TRBJ1-1, is GAGVSQSPRYKVTKRGQDVALRCDPISGHVSLYWYRQALGQGPEFLTYFNYEAQQDKSGLPNDRFSAERPEGSISTLTIQRTEQRDSAMYRCASSDPGAGTEAFFGQGTRLTVV.

The chain joins TRBV2 to TRBJ2-4; tentative D call: TRBD2 (6 bases). Per germline, CDR1 SNHLY and CDR2 FYNNEI. The CDR3 contains 16 residues. V was pared by 1 base and J by 2 bases, with 12 bases between. The CDR3 reads CASSEGLWDSKNIQYF. The CDR3 DNA reads TGTGCCAGCAGTGAAGGACTATGGGACTCCAAAAACATTCAGTACTTC.

The chain is built from TRBV10-1 and TRBJ2-5; no reliable D call. The CDR3 is 14 residues long. V shed 2 bases and J shed 5 bases, with 12 bases lying between them. Germline V gene sequence: CDR1 WNHNN, CDR2 SYGVQD (reference sequence). CDR3 sequence: CASSETVGWETQYF. CDR3 bases: TGCGCCAGCAGTGAGACCGTTGGATGGGAGACCCAGTACTTC.

In this sample, this clone turned up once. V usage is TRBV6-5 and J usage is TRBJ1-1; unclear D gene. The CDR3 covers 14 residues. Deletions cut 2 bases from V and 3 bases from J, with 10 bases between. Germline V gene data show CDR1 as MNHEY and CDR2 as SVGAGI. CDR3 sequence reads: CASSYAGRDTEAFF. The CDR3 bases are TGTGCCAGCAGTTACGCCGGGCGGGACACTGAAGCTTTCTTT.

The chain has TRBV5-6 and TRBJ1-5, with D perhaps matching TRBD1 (5 bases). This CDR3 contains 15 residues. V was clipped by 2 bases and J by 3 bases, with 12 bases between them. From germline, CDR1 is SGHDT and CDR2 YYEEEE. The CDR3 loop is CASSFGDGLNQPQHF. For the CDR3, the DNA is TGTGCCAGCAGCTTCGGGGACGGACTCAATCAGCCCCAGCATTTT.

The rearrangement joins TRBV18 to TRBJ2-2; D is undetermined. V lost 0 bases to trimming and J lost 10 bases, with 15 bases between them. Germline lookup yields CDR1 KGHSH and CDR2 LQKENI. CDR3 length equals 15 residues. CDR3 loop: CASSPPGILGSELFF. As DNA, the CDR3 is TGTGCCAGCTCACCACCGGGGATACTGGGGTCGGAGCTGTTTTTT.

The chain combines TRBV7-8 with TRBJ1-2; 8 bases match TRBD1. This CDR3 has 15 residues. V lost 2 bases and J lost 3; bases outside the gene matches: 5. From germline, CDR1 is SGHVS and CDR2 FQNEAQ. The CDR3, as DNA: TGTGCCAGCAGCTTAACGGACAGGGATTACTATGGCTACACCTTC. The encoded protein is CASSLTDRDYYGYTF.

V gene TRBV28 combines with J gene TRBJ2-5, with D hard to call. V was shortened by 7 bases and J by 4 bases, with 16 bases between the two germline ends. CDR3 size: 14 residues. Germline loops: CDR1 MDHEN, CDR2 SYDVKM. Written as DNA, the CDR3 is TGTGCCAGCATGCATTCTAGGCTGGTAGAGACCCAGTACTTC. It codes for CASMHSRLVETQYF.

This chain joins TRBV7-9 and TRBJ1-1, with D hard to call. The V end lost 7 bases, the J end lost 7 bases, and 19 bases lay between the germline ends. The CDR3 is made up of 14 amino acids. Germline values: CDR1 SEHNR, CDR2 FQNEAQ (reference sequence). The CDR3 sequence: CASTPDRAEGEAFF. The CDR3 DNA reads as TGTGCCAGCACCCCTGACCGAGCCGAAGGTGAAGCTTTCTTT. Using reference TRBV7-9 and TRBJ1-1 for the parts outside the CDR3, the full variable domain is DTGVSQNPRHKITKRGQNVTFRCDPISEHNRLYWYRQTLGQGPEFLTYFQNEAQLEKSRLLSDRFSAERPKGSFSTLEIQRTEQGDSAMYLCASTPDRAEGEAFFGQGTRLTVV.

The chain links TRBV4-3 to TRBJ2-2; tentatively, D is TRBD1 (5 bases). The germline V gene encodes CDR1 LGHNA and CDR2 YSLEER. The CDR3 extends over 18 amino acids. Trimming left V 4 bases short and J 4 bases short, with 22 bases between. The CDR3 region has the DNA TGCGCCAGCAGCCCGGACACTTTAGTGGTAGAAGGCACCGGGGAGCTGTTTTTT. It specifies CASSPDTLVVEGTGELFF.

This sequence joins TRBV27 and TRBJ1-1, with 8 bases identical to TRBD1. The CDR3 is 14 amino acids. The germline V gene encodes CDR1 MNHEY and CDR2 SMNVEV (reference sequence). V was pared by 2 bases and J by 4 bases, with 3 bases of the junction left unmatched. The CDR3 nucleotides are TGTGCCAGCAGTTTACAGGGGGCGCGCACTGAAGCTTTCTTT. This gives the protein CASSLQGARTEAFF.

This clone was observed many times. This chain connects TRBV7-3 to TRBJ2-1; 14 bases agree with TRBD2. Germline lookup yields CDR1 SGHTA and CDR2 FQGTGA. V shed 4 bases, J shed 8 bases, and the junction held 4 bases outside the gene matches. This CDR3 contains 15 residues. The CDR3 DNA reads TGTGCCAGCAGCTATGGGACTAGCGGGAGTGATGAGCAGTTCTTC. This codes for CASSYGTSGSDEQFF.